This T cell receptor beta chain was identified during a study of blood T cells in healthy people across ages. Study-level findings and limits: Relative to aged donors, long-lived donors carried more naive CD4+ cells and displayed higher diversity. Because sorting was not performed, PBMCs prevented conclusive naive versus antigen-experienced comparison.

Germline CDR1 is SGHKS and CDR2 is YYEKEE (reference sequence). The CDR3 has 13 residues. Deletions cut 5 bases from V and 2 bases from J, with 10 bases between. With a J-beta primer mix and a sample-barcoded 5' primer, a second PCR ran about 7 to 12 cycles. A single record per CDR3 protein comes from TCRdb applying MiXCR to the 5' RACE reads. Counted here are 1.4 million to 1.5 million distinct CDR3 sequences, roughly 40% occurring once; the ten biggest clones make up less than 8%. The table lists this clonotype with a few counts. No antigen is known for it. The gene calls are TRBV5-5 and TRBJ2-5; the D gene is possibly TRBD1 (6 bases). The source of this sequence is a woman between 18 and 29 years old in good health. The specimen sequenced was blood. This CDR3 reads CASRWTAQETQYF. CDR3 in DNA: TGTGCCAGCAGATGGACAGCACAAGAGACCCAGTACTTC.